These 23 T cell receptor beta chains share one sample of origin, sequenced in a study of regulatory T cells in long-lasting Graves disease. Time point given: newly diagnosed GD, antithyroid drugs for less than 3 months. The authors made the TCR library using RNA they extracted from PBMCs. Arm-PCR of CDR3 regions and iRepertoire HTBI primers were used to build TCR beta libraries. TCRdb re-derived calls from the multiplex PCR reads in MiXCR, one entry per CDR3 protein. This sample has under 800,000 distinct CDR3 sequences, with roughly 15% found just once. Another study also made use of these data, one on T cells in Graves' hyperthyroidism and ophthalmopathy.

The specimen comprised peripheral blood mononuclear cells (PBMCs), sampled at new diagnosis, from a patient treated with antithyroid drugs. These receptors originate from a woman in her 30s with Graves disease.

This clonotype was picked up many times. V usage is TRBV5-1 and J usage is TRBJ2-7, with D maybe TRBD2 (6 bases). CDR3 length equals 14 residues. V dropped 4 bases and J dropped 1 base, with 12 bases sitting between them. From germline, CDR1 is SGHRS and CDR2 YFSETQ. This chain's CDR3 is CASSHGTDSYEQYF. In DNA, the CDR3 is TGCGCCAGCAGCCATGGGACTGATTCCTACGAGCAGTACTTC.

J is TRBJ1-5 and V is TRBV3-1; D is uncertain. V was clipped by 1 base and J by 5 bases, with 6 bases between them. The length of the CDR3 is 13 residues. The germline V gene has CDR1 LGHDT and CDR2 YNNKEL (reference sequence). CDR3 coding DNA: TGTGCCAGCAGCCAAGGTTATTATCAGCCCCAGCATTTT. This translates into CASSQGYYQPQHF.

This clonotype came up many times. The chain joins TRBV19 to TRBJ1-5; D uncertain. There are 15 residues in the CDR3. Germline loops: CDR1 LNHDA, CDR2 SQIVND (reference sequence). With 4 bases removed from V and 2 bases from J, the gap between germline ends came to 12 bases. CDR3 sequence: CASSSGRQGNQPQHF. The CDR3 bases are TGTGCCAGTAGTAGCGGCCGCCAGGGCAATCAGCCCCAGCATTTT.

This clonotype has ten or more counts. The chain has TRBV3-1 and TRBJ2-3; the match to TRBD2 covers 12 bases. CDR1 LGHDT and CDR2 YNNKEL come from the germline V gene (reference sequence). Unmatched junction bases numbered 1, after V lost 7 bases and J lost 5 bases. CDR3 length: 13 amino acids. The CDR3 DNA is TGTGCCAGCAAACTAGCGGGAGGAGATACGCAGTATTTT. Its translation is CASKLAGGDTQYF.

This clonotype has just a few counts. Here the CDR3 reads CASALATSYNEQFF. The CDR3 DNA sequence: TGTGCCAGTGCGCTAGCGACTTCCTACAATGAGCAGTTCTTC. The V call is TRBV19, the J call TRBJ2-1, with D maybe TRBD2 (6 bases). Germline lookup yields CDR1 LNHDA and CDR2 SQIVND (reference sequence). V was clipped by 8 bases and J by 1 base, with 12 bases between them. The CDR3 is made up of 14 amino acids. Full variable domain (rest looked up from reference TRBV19 and TRBJ2-1): DGGITQSPKYLFRKEGQNVTLSCEQNLNHDAMYWYRQDPGQGLRLIYYSQIVNDFQKGDIAEGYSVSREKKESFPLTVTSAQKNPTAFYLCASALATSYNEQFFGPGTRLTVL.

This clonotype was seen ten or more times. At one boundary the junction diverges from the germline segment, which might be a read error. The chain uses TRBV2 and TRBJ2-1; D uncertain. Germline CDR1 is SNHLY and CDR2 is FYNNEI. The length of the CDR3 is 12 residues. The CDR3: CASSTTELEQFF. In nucleotides, the CDR3 is TGTGCCAGCAGTACTACGGAGCTTGAGCAATTCTTC.

This clonotype was observed a handful of times. This sequence joins TRBV4-1 and TRBJ2-2; a weak D match, TRBD2 (6 bases). The CDR3 has 15 amino acids. Per germline, CDR1 MGHRA and CDR2 YSYEKL. The ends were cut back, 5 bases at V and 2 bases at J, with 12 bases in the middle. CDR3 DNA: TGCGCCAGCAGCACCCGGGACTTAAACACCGGGGAGCTGTTTTTT. Its translation: CASSTRDLNTGELFF.

This clonotype was counted a few times. The genes are TRBV7-2 and TRBJ2-1; 12 bases are shared with TRBD2. CDR3 length: 16 amino acids. Germline V lookup: CDR1 SGHTA, CDR2 FQGNSA. The V gene end was trimmed by 3 bases and the J gene end by 8 bases; junction bases not matched to a gene: 8. The CDR3 here is CASSLVRLAGVDEQFF. CDR3 in DNA: TGTGCCAGCAGCTTGGTTCGACTAGCGGGAGTAGATGAGCAGTTCTTC.

This clonotype was seen at least ten times. The chain recombines TRBV27 with TRBJ2-4; D gene unclear. This CDR3 has 16 amino acids. The V gene lost 4 bases and the J gene lost 0 bases, with 13 bases spanning the gap. The germline CDR1 and CDR2 sequences are MNHEY and SMNVEV (reference sequence). The CDR3 coding sequence is TGTGCCAGCAGTTCCAGCAAGCTGGGAGCCAAAAACATTCAGTACTTC. This gives the protein CASSSSKLGAKNIQYF.

Note on this clonotype: With a far larger clone one base away, a read error is the likely cause. This sequence joins TRBV12-3 or TRBV12-4 and TRBJ2-7, with a weak D call TRBD1 (6 bases). The CDR3 is made up of 12 amino acids. Written as DNA, the CDR3 is TGTGCCAACAGTTTAGGGGGCTACGAGCAGTACTTC. This translates into CANSLGGYEQYF.

In this sample, this clonotype turned up many times. The gene calls are TRBV28 and TRBJ1-4; 10 nucleotides match TRBD1. Germline V gives CDR1 MDHEN, CDR2 SYDVKM. The junction had 6 bases not matched to a gene; V was cut back by 5 bases and J by 6 bases. This CDR3 is 15 amino acids long. The CDR3 nucleotides are TGTGCCAGCAGTGTAGGGACAGGGGTAGATGAAAAACTGTTTTTT. Amino acid sequence: CASSVGTGVDEKLFF.

The chain recombines TRBV7-9 with TRBJ2-6; D uncertain. V lost 5 bases, J lost 0 bases, and 17 bases lay in between. From germline, CDR1 is SEHNR and CDR2 FQNEAQ (reference sequence). The CDR3 has 18 amino acids. The DNA for the CDR3 is TGTGCCAGCAGCCCCGTTGTGAGTCGGAGCTCTGGGGCCAACGTCCTGACTTTC. As protein: CASSPVVSRSSGANVLTF.

This clonotype occurred many times. The chain combines TRBV6-1 with TRBJ1-4; D is ambiguous. Trimming pared 11 bases from V and 7 bases from J, leaving 14 bases between. Germline lookup yields CDR1 MNHNS and CDR2 SASEGT. This CDR3 has 12 amino acids. The CDR3 spells CAVGSYGEKLFF. DNA for the CDR3: TGTGCCGTAGGAAGTTATGGTGAAAAACTGTTTTTT.

This clonotype was picked up a small number of times. This sequence joins TRBV7-9 and TRBJ2-3; TRBD2 matches at 10 bases. CDR1 SEHNR and CDR2 FQNEAQ come from the germline V gene (reference sequence). The V and J ends lost 4 bases and 5 bases, in that order; junction bases with no gene match: 6. The CDR3 has 15 residues. The CDR3 loop is CASSSLAGVGDTQYF. CDR3 in DNA: TGTGCCAGCAGCTCGCTAGCGGGAGTCGGAGATACGCAGTATTTT.

Points on this clonotype: A much larger clone differs by one base, so this may be a read error. V gene TRBV2 combines with J gene TRBJ1-3; D ambiguous. CDR1 and CDR2 (germline): SNHLY, FYNNEI. The CDR3 sequence is 12 residues long. Trimming shortened V by 10 bases and J by 4 bases, and 11 bases separated the two germline ends. The CDR3 sequence is CANGNPGNTIYF. The CDR3 DNA reads as TGTGCCAACGGGAATCCAGGAAACACCATATATTTT. Combining the CDR3 with reference TRBV2 and TRBJ1-3 gives the whole variable domain EPEVTQTPSHQVTQMGQEVILRCVPISNHLYFYWYRQILGQKVEFLVSFYNNEISEKSEIFDDQFSVERPDGSNFTLKIRSTKLEDSAMYFCANGNPGNTIYFGEGSWLTVV.

This clonotype was counted only a few times. The chain joins TRBV6-7 to TRBJ1-5, with 10 nucleotides matching TRBD1. TRBV6-7 falls under the ORF class, with uncertain function. This CDR3 contains 18 residues. The junction had 7 bases not matched to a gene; V was cut back by 2 bases and J by 0 bases. The CDR3 bases are TGTGCCAGCAGTTACGGCGGGACAGGGGCGGGTAGCAATCAGCCCCAGCATTTT. Translating it yields CASSYGGTGAGSNQPQHF.

The chain is built from TRBV18 and TRBJ1-5; D uncertain. The CDR3 consists of 15 residues. Deletions cut 2 bases from V and 2 bases from J, with 10 bases between. The germline V gene encodes CDR1 KGHSH and CDR2 LQKENI. The CDR3 region has the DNA TGTGCCAGCTCACCAGGGATTGGAGGCAATCAGCCCCAGCATTTT. It translates to CASSPGIGGNQPQHF.

Notes on this clonotype: This likely traces to a read error, being one base from a far larger clone. The rearrangement joins TRBV12-3 or TRBV12-4 to TRBJ1-5; D might be TRBD1 (6 bases). The CDR3 totals 15 residues. V was clipped by 8 bases and J by 0 bases, with 14 bases between them. This chain's CDR3 is CASEAGAHSNQPQHF. The CDR3 DNA follows: TGTGCCAGCGAGGCAGGGGCCCATAGCAATCAGCCCCAGCATTTT.

This clonotype was counted a few times. The chain couples TRBV7-3 to TRBJ2-5; D is unresolved. Germline V lookup: CDR1 SGHTA, CDR2 FQGTGA. The CDR3 totals 14 residues. V lost 2 bases to trimming and J lost 1 base, with 8 bases between them. The CDR3 reads CASSLGSVQETQYF. As DNA, the CDR3 is TGTGCCAGCAGCTTAGGATCCGTCCAAGAGACCCAGTACTTC. Drawing the rest from reference TRBV7-3 and TRBJ2-5, the complete variable domain is GAGVSQTPSNKVTEKGKYVELRCDPISGHTALYWYRQSLGQGPEFLIYFQGTGAADDSGLPNDRFFAVRPEGSVSTLKIQRTERGDSAVYLCASSLGSVQETQYFGPGTRLLVL.

At least ten counts were recorded for this clonotype. V and J are TRBV7-3 and TRBJ2-3; TRBD2 is a possible D gene (5 bases). Germline V gene lookup returns CDR1 SGHTA and CDR2 FQGTGA. This CDR3 comprises 13 residues. V lost 3 bases to trimming and J lost 2 bases, with 6 bases between them. CDR3 DNA sequence: TGTGCCAGCAGCTTCCTAGCCACAGATACGCAGTATTTT. Protein: CASSFLATDTQYF.

This clonotype was seen a handful of times. This rearrangement joins TRBV7-6 to TRBJ2-5; D is perhaps TRBD1 (6 bases). Germline CDR1 reads SGHVS; CDR2 reads FNYEAQ. This CDR3 contains 14 residues. Between the trimmed V and J ends, which lost 10 bases and 1 base, there was a span of 16 bases. The CDR3 nucleotides are TGTGCCATCGGCCTTGGGACAACCCAAGAGACCCAGTACTTC. Its protein product is CAIGLGTTQETQYF. The entire variable domain, with the rest obtained from reference TRBV7-6 and TRBJ2-5, is as follows: GAGVSQSPRYKVTKRGQDVALRCDPISGHVSLYWYRQALGQGPEFLTYFNYEAQQDKSGLPNDRFSAERPEGSISTLTIQRTEQRDSAMYRCAIGLGTTQETQYFGPGTRLLVL.

This clonotype has more than one count but fewer than ten. CDR3 sequence: CASSSTSGRGRGTGELFF. In DNA, the CDR3 is TGTGCCAGCAGTTCGACTAGCGGGAGAGGTAGGGGGACCGGGGAGCTGTTTTTT. The gene calls are TRBV2 and TRBJ2-2; TRBD2 agrees at 12 bases. The CDR3 is 18 amino acids. Germline CDR1 reads SNHLY; CDR2 reads FYNNEI. Trimming took 5 bases from V and 5 from J; bases not matched to a gene: 12.

This chain uses TRBV11-3 with TRBJ2-3; D is ambiguous. This CDR3 has 13 amino acids. The V end lost 5 bases, the J end lost 2 bases, and 8 bases lay between the germline ends. The germline V gene encodes CDR1 SGHNT and CDR2 YENEEA. CDR3 sequence: CASSPDDTDTQYF. The CDR3, as DNA: TGTGCCAGCAGCCCTGACGACACAGATACGCAGTATTTT.